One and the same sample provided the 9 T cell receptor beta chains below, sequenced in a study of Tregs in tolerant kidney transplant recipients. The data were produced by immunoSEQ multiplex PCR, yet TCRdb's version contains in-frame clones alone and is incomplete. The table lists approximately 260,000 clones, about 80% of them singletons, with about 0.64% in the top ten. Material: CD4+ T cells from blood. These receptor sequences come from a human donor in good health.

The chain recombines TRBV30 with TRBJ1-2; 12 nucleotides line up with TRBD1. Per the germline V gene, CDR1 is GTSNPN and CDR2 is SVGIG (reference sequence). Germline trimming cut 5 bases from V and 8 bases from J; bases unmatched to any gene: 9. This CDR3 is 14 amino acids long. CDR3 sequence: CAWVPGQGAWGYTF. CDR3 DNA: TGTGCCTGGGTCCCGGGACAGGGGGCGTGGGGCTACACCTTC.

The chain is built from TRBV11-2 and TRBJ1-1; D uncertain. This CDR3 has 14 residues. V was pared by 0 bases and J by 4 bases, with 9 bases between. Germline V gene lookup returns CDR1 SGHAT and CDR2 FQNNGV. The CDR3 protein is CASSLDLISTEAFF. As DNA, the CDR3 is TGTGCCAGCAGCTTAGATCTTATCAGCACTGAAGCTTTCTTT. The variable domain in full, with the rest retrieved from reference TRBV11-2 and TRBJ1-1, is EAGVAQSPRYKIIEKRQSVAFWCNPISGHATLYWYQQILGQGPKLLIQFQNNGVVDDSQLPKDRFSAERLKGVDSTLKIQPAKLEDSAVYLCASSLDLISTEAFFGQGTRLTVV.

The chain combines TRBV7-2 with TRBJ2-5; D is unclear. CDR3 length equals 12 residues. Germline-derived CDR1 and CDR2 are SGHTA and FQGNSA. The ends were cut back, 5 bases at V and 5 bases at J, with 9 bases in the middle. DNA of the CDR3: TGTGCCAGCAGCCAGAAACGGGAGACCCAGTACTTC. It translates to CASSQKRETQYF. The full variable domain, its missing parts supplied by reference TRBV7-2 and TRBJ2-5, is GAGVSQSPSNKVTEKGKDVELRCDPISGHTALYWYRQSLGQGLEFLIYFQGNSAPDKSGLPSDRFSAERTGGSVSTLTIQRTQQEDSAVYLCASSQKRETQYFGPGTRLLVL.

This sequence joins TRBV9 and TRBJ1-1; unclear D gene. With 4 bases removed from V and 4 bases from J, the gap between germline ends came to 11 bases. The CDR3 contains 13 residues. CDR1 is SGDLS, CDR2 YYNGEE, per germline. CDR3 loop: CASSTQVGTEAFF. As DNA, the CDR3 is TGTGCCAGCAGCACCCAGGTGGGCACTGAAGCTTTCTTT. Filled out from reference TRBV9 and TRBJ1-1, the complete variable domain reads DSGVTQTPKHLITATGQRVTLRCSPRSGDLSVYWYQQSLDQGLQFLIQYYNGEERAKGNILERFSAQQFPDLHSELNLSSLELGDSALYFCASSTQVGTEAFFGQGTRLTVV.

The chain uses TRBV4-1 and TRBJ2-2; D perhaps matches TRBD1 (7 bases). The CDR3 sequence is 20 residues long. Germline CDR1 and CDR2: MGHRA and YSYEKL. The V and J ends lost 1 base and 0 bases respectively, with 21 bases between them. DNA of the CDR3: TGCGCCAGCAGCCAAGTCGATTGGTGGACCAGGGGGGCGAACACCGGGGAGCTGTTTTTT. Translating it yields CASSQVDWWTRGANTGELFF.

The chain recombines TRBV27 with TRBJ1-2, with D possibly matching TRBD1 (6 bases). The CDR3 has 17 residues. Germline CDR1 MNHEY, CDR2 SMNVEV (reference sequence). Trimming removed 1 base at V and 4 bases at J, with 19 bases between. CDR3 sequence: CASSLFRRQEDSYGYTF. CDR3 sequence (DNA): TGTGCCAGCAGTTTATTTAGACGACAGGAAGATAGCTATGGCTACACCTTC.

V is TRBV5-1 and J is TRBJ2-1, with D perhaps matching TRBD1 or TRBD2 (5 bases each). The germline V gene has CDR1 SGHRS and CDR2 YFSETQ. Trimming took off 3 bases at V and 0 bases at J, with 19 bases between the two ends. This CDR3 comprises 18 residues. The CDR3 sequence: CASSSLGRGPTSYNEQFF. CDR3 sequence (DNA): TGCGCCAGCAGCTCACTAGGACGGGGACCGACCTCCTACAATGAGCAGTTCTTC.

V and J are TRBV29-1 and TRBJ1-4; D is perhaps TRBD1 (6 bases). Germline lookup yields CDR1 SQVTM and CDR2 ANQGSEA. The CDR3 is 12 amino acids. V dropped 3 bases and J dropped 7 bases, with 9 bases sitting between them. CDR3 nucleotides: TGCAGCGTTGAGTCAGGGGCTGAAAAACTGTTTTTT. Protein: CSVESGAEKLFF.

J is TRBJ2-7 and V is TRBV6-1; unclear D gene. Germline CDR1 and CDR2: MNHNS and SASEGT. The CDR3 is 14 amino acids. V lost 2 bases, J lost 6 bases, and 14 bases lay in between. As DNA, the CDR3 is TGTGCCAGCAGTGAAATAAGCGAGCGAAGCGAGCAGTACTTC. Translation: CASSEISERSEQYF.